One and the same sample provided the 21 T cell receptor beta chains below, sequenced in a study of cytomegalovirus exposure and HLA in healthy donors. A multiplex PCR was run with 60 Vbeta primers and 13 Jbeta primers. Profiling relied on immunoSEQ multiplex PCR, and the TCRdb table lists in-frame clones only, not all of them. The sample yields approximately 210,000 clones, over 75% seen once. Source material: PBMCs. The receptors were gathered from a woman aged 45-59 years in good health and CMV-seropositive.

The chain combines TRBV5-1 with TRBJ2-2; 7 positions agree with TRBD1. Unmatched junction bases numbered 7, after V lost 3 bases and J lost 5 bases. CDR3 length: 15 residues. The V gene's germline CDR1 is SGHRS and CDR2 YFSETQ. The CDR3 is CASSYYRGLTGELFF. CDR3 nucleotides: TGCGCCAGCAGCTACTACAGGGGTCTTACCGGGGAGCTGTTTTTT.

CDR3 sequence (DNA): TGTGCCAGCAGTTGGCGTCAGGCGGACAGCAGCTCCTACGAGCAGTACTTC. Residues: CASSWRQADSSSYEQYF. The chain has TRBV5-5 and TRBJ2-7, with a weak D call TRBD1 (6 bases). This CDR3 has 17 residues. V gave up 5 bases and J gave up 0 bases, with 21 bases separating them. CDR1 and CDR2 (germline): SGHKS, YYEKEE (reference sequence).

The rearrangement joins TRBV18 to TRBJ1-1; no reliable D call. The CDR3 is 13 amino acids. Trimming removed 3 bases from V and 0 bases from J, with 5 bases in between. Germline V CDR1 and CDR2: KGHSH, LQKENI. This chain's CDR3 is CASSPDLNTEAFF. The CDR3 region has the DNA TGTGCCAGCTCACCGGACTTGAACACTGAAGCTTTCTTT.

This clone was counted once. The chain has TRBV4-2 and TRBJ2-1, with 10 bases fitting TRBD2. CDR1 and CDR2 from the germline V gene are LGHNA and YNFKEQ. Trimming cost V 6 bases and J 4 bases; bases outside gene matches: 6. This CDR3 has 15 amino acids. As DNA, the CDR3 is TGTGCCAGCAGGGTCGAGCGGGGGGGTTACAATGAGCAGTTCTTC. It translates to CASRVERGGYNEQFF.

The rearrangement links TRBV6-1 to TRBJ1-3; D may be TRBD1 (6 bases). This CDR3 is 14 amino acids long. The germline V and J ends were trimmed by 8 bases and 0 bases, with 11 bases remaining between them. Germline CDR1 reads MNHNS; CDR2 reads SASEGT. This CDR3 is CASDRTSSGNTIYF. The CDR3 DNA sequence: TGTGCCAGCGACAGGACTTCCTCTGGAAACACCATATATTTT.

In DNA, the CDR3 is TGTGCTAGTGGGCAAACCGAAACAGGGGATGGCTACACCTTC. Residues: CASGQTETGDGYTF. This chain uses TRBV12-5 with TRBJ1-2, with TRBD1 identical over 7 bases. The CDR3 runs to 14 residues. Germline-derived CDR1 and CDR2 are LGHNT and FRNRAP. After removal of 6 bases from V and 6 bases from J, the junction contained 10 bases not matched to a gene.

The gene calls are TRBV4-2 and TRBJ1-1; 8 bases match TRBD1. Trimming removed 5 bases from V and 5 bases from J; junction bases left unmatched: 7. The length of the CDR3 is 14 residues. The germline gives CDR1 LGHNA, CDR2 YNFKEQ. DNA for the CDR3: TGTGCCAGCAGCTTACCAGGGGGCGGGACTGAAGCTTTCTTT. It is translated as CASSLPGGGTEAFF.

The chain couples TRBV15 to TRBJ2-7; D is perhaps TRBD1 (6 bases). Trimming left V 3 bases short and J 0 bases short, with 15 bases between. CDR3 length: 16 amino acids. CDR1 is LNHNV, CDR2 YYDKDF, per germline (reference sequence). CDR3 amino acids: CATSSSPTDSSYEQYF. In DNA, the CDR3 is TGTGCCACCAGCAGTTCCCCGACGGACAGCTCCTACGAGCAGTACTTC.

The chain is built from TRBV6-5 and TRBJ2-5; 13 positions agree with TRBD2. CDR3 length: 15 residues. J lost 1 base, V lost 6 bases, and 2 bases had no gene match. Germline CDR1 MNHEY, CDR2 SVGAGI. The CDR3 loop reads CASRTSGGTQETQYF. The CDR3, as DNA: TGTGCCAGCAGGACTAGCGGGGGGACCCAAGAGACCCAGTACTTC.

The chain joins TRBV2 to TRBJ2-3; D gene uncertain. Germline values: CDR1 SNHLY, CDR2 FYNNEI. Trimming stripped 4 bases from V and 6 bases from J, with 8 bases between. The CDR3 extends over 12 amino acids. The CDR3 DNA sequence: TGTGCCAGCAGTGTAACGAGTGATACGCAGTATTTT. Translating gives CASSVTSDTQYF. Drawing the rest from reference TRBV2 and TRBJ2-3, the complete variable domain is EPEVTQTPSHQVTQMGQEVILRCVPISNHLYFYWYRQILGQKVEFLVSFYNNEISEKSEIFDDQFSVERPDGSNFTLKIRSTKLEDSAMYFCASSVTSDTQYFGPGTRLTVL.

The V call is TRBV11-2, the J call TRBJ2-1; possible D gene TRBD2, 5 bases. This CDR3 is built from 15 residues. The V end lost 2 bases, the J end lost 6 bases, and 14 bases lay between the germline ends. Germline CDR1 SGHAT, CDR2 FQNNGV. CDR3 sequence (DNA): TGTGCCAGCAGCTTACGGGGTCAGGATTTCAATGAGCAGTTCTTC. Protein: CASSLRGQDFNEQFF.

The rearrangement uses TRBV6-1 and TRBJ1-4; D not certain. Per germline, CDR1 MNHNS and CDR2 SASEGT. V was pared by 2 bases and J by 6 bases, with 13 bases between. The CDR3 sequence is 15 residues long. DNA for the CDR3: TGTGCCAGCAGTGAATCGTTACAGATCTATGAAAAACTGTTTTTT. Translation gives CASSESLQIYEKLFF.

The J gene is TRBJ1-4, the V gene TRBV19; TRBD1 agrees at 7 bases. This CDR3 is 16 amino acids long. Looked up from germline, CDR1 is LNHDA and CDR2 is SQIVND (reference sequence). V shed 5 bases and J 8 bases; nucleotides not matched to a gene: 14. The CDR3: CASSPSGQVMIEKLFF. The DNA of the CDR3 is TGTGCCAGTAGTCCGAGCGGACAGGTGATGATAGAAAAACTGTTTTTT.

This chain links TRBV4-1 with TRBJ2-5; D might be TRBD2 (7 bases). The CDR3 extends over 17 amino acids. V was pared by 1 base and J by 4 bases, with 19 bases between. From germline, CDR1 is MGHRA and CDR2 YSYEKL. Here the CDR3 reads CASSQVAGATWGETQYF. The CDR3 bases are TGCGCCAGCAGCCAAGTGGCGGGGGCTACATGGGGAGAGACCCAGTACTTC.

V usage is TRBV10-1 and J usage is TRBJ2-3; the D gene is possibly TRBD1 (5 bases). This CDR3 spans 17 amino acids. CDR1 is WNHNN and CDR2 is SYGVQD in the germline V gene (reference sequence). V was cut by 3 bases and J by 3 bases, with 19 bases left in between. CDR3 sequence: CASSDPVGVRGTDTQYF. CDR3 nucleotides: TGCGCCAGCAGTGACCCGGTGGGTGTTAGGGGAACAGATACGCAGTATTTT.

V gene TRBV9 combines with J gene TRBJ1-4, with D possibly being TRBD1 (5 bases). CDR3 size: 15 residues. CDR1 and CDR2 (germline): SGDLS, YYNGEE. The germline V and J ends were trimmed by 1 base and 0 bases, with 7 bases remaining between them. CDR3 in amino acids: CASSVRGATNEKLFF. The CDR3 DNA reads TGTGCCAGCAGCGTAAGGGGTGCAACTAATGAAAAACTGTTTTTT.

The genes are TRBV27 and TRBJ2-1; TRBD2 aligns across 10 bases. The germline CDR1 and CDR2 sequences are MNHEY and SMNVEV (reference sequence). The CDR3 is made up of 14 amino acids. J lost 8 bases, V lost 4 bases, and 5 bases had no gene match. DNA of the CDR3: TGTGCCAGCAGTTACAGCGGGGGGGCCCATGAGCAGTTCTTC. This sequence encodes CASSYSGGAHEQFF.

The CDR3 region is CASRSRGVSTDTQYF. CDR3 DNA: TGTGCCAGCAGGTCGCGGGGGGTTAGCACAGATACGCAGTATTTT. This rearrangement joins TRBV5-4 to TRBJ2-3; 8 bases are a match to TRBD2. CDR1 is SGHNT and CDR2 is YYREEE in the germline V gene (reference sequence). The CDR3 runs 15 residues. V shed 5 bases, J shed 0 bases, and the junction held 5 bases outside the gene matches.

This clone has more than one count but fewer than ten. The gene calls are TRBV6-5 and TRBJ1-1; no definite D call. V gave up 6 bases and J gave up 3 bases, with 11 bases separating them. The CDR3 contains 13 residues. Germline values: CDR1 MNHEY, CDR2 SVGAGI. CDR3 in amino acids: CASSPSAYTEAFF. The DNA for the CDR3 is TGTGCCAGCAGCCCCAGTGCTTACACTGAAGCTTTCTTT.

A note on this clone: Other DNA sequences in the same sample also yield this CDR3. The gene calls are TRBV7-8 and TRBJ2-7; 8 bases align to TRBD1. Germline trimming cut 4 bases from V and 4 bases from J; bases unmatched to any gene: 6. Germline CDR1 SGHVS, CDR2 FQNEAQ. The CDR3 has 14 amino acids. In DNA, the CDR3 is TGTGCCAGCAGCTCTGGACAGGGATGGTACGAGCAGTACTTC. Translating gives CASSSGQGWYEQYF. Filled out from reference TRBV7-8 and TRBJ2-7, the complete variable domain reads GAGVSQSPRYKVAKRGQDVALRCDPISGHVSLFWYQQALGQGPEFLTYFQNEAQLDKSGLPSDRFFAERPEGSVSTLKIQRTQQEDSAVYLCASSSGQGWYEQYFGPGTRLTVT.

The rearrangement uses TRBV19 and TRBJ1-5; maybe TRBD1 (5 bases). V was pared by 7 bases and J by 0 bases, with 13 bases between. Looked up from germline, CDR1 is LNHDA and CDR2 is SQIVND (reference sequence). The CDR3 length is 15 residues. The CDR3 is CASKIMTVSNQPQHF. For the CDR3, the DNA is TGTGCCAGTAAAATTATGACAGTTAGCAATCAGCCCCAGCATTTT.